This TCR beta chain was captured in a study of blood T cells in healthy people across ages. Findings and limits, study-wide: Strong correlation linked observed beta diversity and percent naive T cells.

Comment on this clonotype: Its antigen is currently unknown.

The CDR3 is made up of 17 amino acids. Staff drew around 10 milliliters of peripheral blood from each donor. A second PCR, run for about 7 to 11 cycles, used a sample-barcoded 5' primer plus a J-beta primer mix. TCRdb reprocessed the 5' RACE reads via MiXCR and lists one record per CDR3 protein. The table records approximately 1.5 million distinct CDR3 sequences, approximately 32% of them present only once. This receptor was obtained from a woman in her thirties in good health. Sequencing was done on a sample of blood. J is TRBJ1-1 and V is TRBV21-1; TRBD1, the table's D call, was not compared with the DNA. TRBV21-1 is tagged as a pseudogene. The chain's CDR3 is CASSKGGQGPLHIEAFF. DNA of the CDR3: TGTGCCAGCAGCAAAGGGGGACAGGGGCCCCTCCACATAGAGGCTTTCTTT.